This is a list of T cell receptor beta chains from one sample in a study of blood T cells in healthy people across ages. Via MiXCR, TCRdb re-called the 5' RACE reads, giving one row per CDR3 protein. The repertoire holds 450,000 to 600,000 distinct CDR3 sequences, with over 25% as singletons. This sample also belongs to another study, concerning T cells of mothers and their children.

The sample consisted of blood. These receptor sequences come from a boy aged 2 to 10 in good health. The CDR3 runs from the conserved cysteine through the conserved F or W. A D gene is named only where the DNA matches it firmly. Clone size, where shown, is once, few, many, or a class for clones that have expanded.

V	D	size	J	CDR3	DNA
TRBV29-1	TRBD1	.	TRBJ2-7	CSVEGQTYEQYF	TGCAGCGTTGAGGGACAGACCTACGAGCAGTACTTC
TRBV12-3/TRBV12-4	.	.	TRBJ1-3	CASSFTEVKVSGNTIYF	TGTGCCAGCAGTTTCACAGAAGTGAAGGTGTCTGGAAACACCATATATTTT
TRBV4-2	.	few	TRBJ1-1	CASSQDQRGAGMNTEAFF	TGTGCCAGCAGCCAAGATCAGAGGGGGGCGGGGATGAACACTGAAGCTTTCTTT
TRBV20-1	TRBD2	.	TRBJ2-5	CSAPSASGEGWQETQYF	TGCAGTGCCCCTTCCGCTAGCGGGGAAGGTTGGCAAGAGACCCAGTACTTC
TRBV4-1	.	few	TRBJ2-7	CASSPAGRGTYEQYF	TGCGCCAGCAGCCCCGCGGGACGGGGGACCTACGAGCAGTACTTC
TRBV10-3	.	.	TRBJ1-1	CAIVARGVGGTEAFF	TGTGCCATCGTTGCACGGGGGGTAGGAGGCACTGAAGCTTTCTTT
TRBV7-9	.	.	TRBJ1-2	CASSLGEPLSYGYTF	TGTGCCAGCAGCTTAGGGGAACCGTTGAGCTATGGCTACACCTTC
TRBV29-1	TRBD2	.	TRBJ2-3	CSVEKGAGAADTQYF	TGCAGCGTTGAAAAGGGAGCGGGGGCCGCAGATACGCAGTATTTT
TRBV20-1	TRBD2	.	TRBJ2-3	CSATSLAESTDTQYF	TGCAGTGCTACCTCTCTAGCGGAAAGCACAGATACGCAGTATTTT
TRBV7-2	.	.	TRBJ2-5	CASSDRGGTQYF	TGTGCCAGCAGCGACCGGGGAGGGACCCAGTACTTC